The 23 T cell receptor beta chains below come from one sample, sequenced in a study of cytomegalovirus exposure and HLA in healthy donors. This PCR relied on a set of 60 Vbeta primers and 13 Jbeta primers. Assay: immunoSEQ multiplex PCR; the TCRdb copy retains only in-frame clones and omits some. The repertoire has 85,000 to 100,000 clones, approximately 80% of them found once; the top ten carry around 3%. Sequenced: PBMCs. The receptors stem from a male donor in good health and CMV-seropositive.

The V and J genes are TRBV6-6 and TRBJ2-1; a possible D gene is TRBD2 (5 bases). In germline, CDR1 is MNHNY, CDR2 SVGAGI (reference sequence). V was shortened by 2 bases and J by 7 bases, with 12 bases between the two germline ends. This CDR3 is built from 14 residues. CDR3 in DNA: TGTGCCAGCAGTTACGAGGGCGACTTTAATGAGCAGTTCTTC. This codes for CASSYEGDFNEQFF.

V gene TRBV2 combines with J gene TRBJ1-2; 9 positions agree with TRBD1. This CDR3 comprises 15 residues. CDR1 and CDR2 from the germline V gene are SNHLY and FYNNEI. J gave up 2 bases and V 6 bases, and 7 bases lay outside the gene matches. Here the CDR3 DNA reads TGTGCCAGCAGGCAGGGACAGGGACTGAACTATGGCTACACCTTC. Its translation is CASRQGQGLNYGYTF.

The rearrangement uses TRBV29-1 and TRBJ1-2, with TRBD1 as a possible D gene (5 bases). V lost 2 bases to trimming and J lost 4 bases, with 8 bases between them. There are 12 residues in the CDR3. Germline lookup yields CDR1 SQVTM and CDR2 ANQGSEA. CDR3 sequence (DNA): TGCAGCGTTGAACAGGGCGGCTATGGCTACACCTTC. It specifies CSVEQGGYGYTF. Using reference TRBV29-1 and TRBJ1-2 for the parts outside the CDR3, the full variable domain is SAVISQKPSRDICQRGTSLTIQCQVDSQVTMMFWYRQQPGQSLTLIATANQGSEATYESGFVIDKFPISRPNLTFSTLTVSNMSPEDSSIYLCSVEQGGYGYTFGSGTRLTVV.

The J gene is TRBJ2-5, the V gene TRBV5-1, with TRBD1 identical over 9 bases. This CDR3 is built from 15 residues. The V gene's germline CDR1 is SGHRS and CDR2 YFSETQ. V shed 3 bases, J shed 5 bases, and the junction held 8 bases outside the gene matches. The CDR3 region has the DNA TGCGCCAGCAGCTGGCGGACAGGGGAGGGCGAGACCCAGTACTTC. This sequence encodes CASSWRTGEGETQYF.

The chain links TRBV30 to TRBJ1-6; unclear D gene. The CDR3 runs 14 residues. Per germline, CDR1 GTSNPN and CDR2 SVGIG (reference sequence). The V gene lost 0 bases and the J gene lost 7 bases, with 10 bases spanning the gap. In DNA, the CDR3 is TGTGCCTGGAGTGTAACAGTTCGGAATTCACCCCTCCACTTT. Translation: CAWSVTVRNSPLHF.

The genes are TRBV6-1 and TRBJ1-1; unclear D gene. The CDR3 has 13 amino acids. Trimming removed 5 bases at V and 3 bases at J, with 10 bases between. CDR1 MNHNS and CDR2 SASEGT come from the germline V gene. The CDR3: CASSPPVDTEAFF. CDR3 coding DNA: TGTGCCAGCAGTCCCCCGGTGGACACTGAAGCTTTCTTT.

The chain uses TRBV9 and TRBJ2-1; possible D gene TRBD1, 5 bases. Trimming took off 3 bases at V and 4 bases at J, with 11 bases between the two ends. Germline V gives CDR1 SGDLS, CDR2 YYNGEE. The CDR3 runs 14 residues. The CDR3 DNA reads as TGTGCCAGCAGCGAGCAGGGTAATTACAATGAGCAGTTCTTC. Protein product: CASSEQGNYNEQFF.

The rearrangement links TRBV18 to TRBJ2-7; D might be TRBD2 (6 bases). CDR1 KGHSH and CDR2 LQKENI come from the germline V gene. The CDR3 has 15 residues. Trimming took off 1 base at V and 0 bases at J, with 10 bases between the two ends. Here the CDR3 DNA reads TGTGCCAGCTCACCACTTTCGGGACTCTCCTACGAGCAGTACTTC. Residues: CASSPLSGLSYEQYF.

The chain is built from TRBV29-1 and TRBJ1-1; TRBD1 aligns across 8 bases. There are 12 residues in the CDR3. Germline CDR1 and CDR2: SQVTM and ANQGSEA. With V trimmed by 5 bases and J by 6 bases, 5 bases remained unmatched. The CDR3 coding sequence is TGCAGCGTTACGACAGGGGCACCTGAAGCTTTCTTT. Amino acid sequence: CSVTTGAPEAFF. The full variable domain, its missing parts supplied by reference TRBV29-1 and TRBJ1-1, is SAVISQKPSRDICQRGTSLTIQCQVDSQVTMMFWYRQQPGQSLTLIATANQGSEATYESGFVIDKFPISRPNLTFSTLTVSNMSPEDSSIYLCSVTTGAPEAFFGQGTRLTVV.

This chain joins TRBV4-2 and TRBJ1-1; D is unclear. From germline, CDR1 is LGHNA and CDR2 YNFKEQ. The CDR3 is 14 amino acids. The V end lost 0 bases, the J end lost 1 base, and 6 bases lay between the germline ends. This CDR3 reads CASSQESRNTEAFF. The CDR3 region has the DNA TGTGCCAGCAGCCAAGAGAGTCGGAACACTGAAGCTTTCTTT.

CDR3 coding DNA: TGTGCCAGCAGGGGACTAGTCTCCTACGAGCAGTACTTC. This encodes CASRGLVSYEQYF. The chain uses TRBV6-5 and TRBJ2-7, with TRBD2 identical over 8 bases. V trimming: 6 bases; J trimming: 0 bases; junction bases outside the gene matches: 1. CDR3 length equals 13 residues. Germline CDR1 and CDR2: MNHEY and SVGAGI.

This chain joins TRBV19 and TRBJ1-5; D remains ambiguous. The V gene lost 1 base and the J gene lost 5 bases, with 6 bases spanning the gap. This CDR3 has 13 amino acids. Germline loops: CDR1 LNHDA, CDR2 SQIVND (reference sequence). The CDR3 bases are TGTGCCAGTAGTATAGGACGGGATCAGCCCCAGCATTTT. It is translated as CASSIGRDQPQHF.

This clone was recorded only once. This chain uses TRBV10-1 with TRBJ2-3, with 9 bases that match TRBD2. The CDR3 loop spans 16 amino acids. V was clipped by 4 bases and J by 1 base; unmatched bases: 6. CDR1 WNHNN and CDR2 SYGVQD come from the germline V gene (reference sequence). The CDR3 nucleotides are TGCGCCAGCAGTGTTGGTAGCGGGGGACGCACAGATACGCAGTATTTT. It translates to CASSVGSGGRTDTQYF.

This clone was counted only a few times. V usage is TRBV5-6 and J usage is TRBJ1-1; D is unresolved. Looked up from germline, CDR1 is SGHDT and CDR2 is YYEEEE. Trimming shortened V by 3 bases and J by 1 base, and 7 bases separated the two germline ends. The CDR3 is 13 residues long. For the CDR3, the DNA is TGTGCCAGCAGCTATCAAGCGAACACTGAAGCTTTCTTT. Protein: CASSYQANTEAFF.

The chain couples TRBV13 to TRBJ2-1; a weak D match, TRBD2 (6 bases). Trimming took 1 base from V and 1 from J, leaving 8 bases between them. The CDR3 length is 15 residues. The germline V gene encodes CDR1 PRHDT and CDR2 FYEKMQ (reference sequence). The CDR3 protein is CASSLDGGSYNEQFF. The CDR3 DNA follows: TGTGCCAGCAGCTTAGACGGGGGATCCTACAATGAGCAGTTCTTC.

V usage is TRBV7-8 and J usage is TRBJ1-5; TRBD1 matches 7 bases. The CDR3 has 14 residues. Germline values: CDR1 SGHVS, CDR2 FQNEAQ. The V gene end was trimmed by 5 bases and the J gene end by 3 bases; junction bases not matched to a gene: 4. The CDR3 nucleotides are TGTGCCAGCAGCGTCGACAGGGTCAATCAGCCCCAGCATTTT. Protein: CASSVDRVNQPQHF.

V usage is TRBV30 and J usage is TRBJ1-5; 10 nucleotides match TRBD1. V lost 2 bases and J lost 3; bases outside the gene matches: 4. Germline-derived CDR1 and CDR2 are GTSNPN and SVGIG (reference sequence). CDR3 length: 15 residues. Here the CDR3 reads CAWSTGQGNNQPQHF. The CDR3 region has the DNA TGTGCCTGGAGTACGGGACAGGGGAACAATCAGCCCCAGCATTTT. The full variable domain, with the rest looked up from reference TRBV30 and TRBJ1-5, is SQTIHQWPATLVQPVGSPLSLECTVEGTSNPNLYWYRQAAGRGLQLLFYSVGIGQISSEVPQNLSASRPQDRQFILSSKKLLLSDSGFYLCAWSTGQGNNQPQHFGDGTRLSIL.

The chain employs TRBV5-4 and TRBJ1-6, with a possible D match to TRBD1 (5 bases). This CDR3 has 15 residues. With 1 base removed from V and 6 bases from J, the gap between germline ends came to 11 bases. CDR1 is SGHNT and CDR2 is YYREEE in the germline V gene (reference sequence). In DNA form, the CDR3 reads TGTGCCAGCAGCTTGTGGGGCAGCGCTAATTCACCCCTCCACTTT. This sequence encodes CASSLWGSANSPLHF.

The CDR3 loop reads CASSLSGTRNTGELFF. CDR3 nucleotide sequence: TGTGCCAGCAGTTTATCTGGGACTAGGAACACCGGGGAGCTGTTTTTT. The V gene is TRBV28, the J gene TRBJ2-2; 8 bases agree with TRBD2. After removal of 1 base from V and 1 base from J, the junction contained 2 bases not matched to a gene. Germline loops: CDR1 MDHEN, CDR2 SYDVKM. The CDR3 totals 16 residues.

The chain has TRBV5-1 and TRBJ1-1, with D unresolved. The germline V and J ends were trimmed by 1 base and 1 base, with 8 bases remaining between them. CDR3 size: 14 residues. Germline loops: CDR1 SGHRS, CDR2 YFSETQ. The CDR3 DNA reads as TGCGCCAGCAGCTTGCGGGGTCAGAACACTGAAGCTTTCTTT. It translates to CASSLRGQNTEAFF.

Of note for this clone: The junction departs from germline at one end; a sequencing error may be responsible. V and J are TRBV7-7 and TRBJ2-1; 9 positions agree with TRBD1. Germline loops: CDR1 SSHAT, CDR2 FNYEAQ (reference sequence). The CDR3 spans 14 residues. This CDR3 is CASSSGTGQNEQFF. CDR3 nucleotides: TGTGCTAGCAGCTCGGGGACAGGGCAGAATGAGCAGTTCTTC. The full variable domain, in which reference TRBV7-7 and TRBJ2-1 provide the parts outside the CDR3, is GAGVSQSPRYKVTKRGQDVTLRCDPISSHATLYWYQQALGQGPEFLTYFNYEAQPDKSGLPSDRFSAERPEGSISTLTIQRTEQRDSAMYRCASSSGTGQNEQFFGPGTRLTVL.

The V and J genes are TRBV4-3 and TRBJ1-5; weak D call: TRBD1 (5 bases). This CDR3 is built from 17 residues. V was trimmed by 0 bases and J by 0 bases, leaving 12 bases between them. Looked up from germline, CDR1 is LGHNA and CDR2 is YSLEER. The CDR3, as DNA: TGCGCCAGCAGCCAAGATTCGAACAGGTATAGCAATCAGCCCCAGCATTTT. Encoded protein: CASSQDSNRYSNQPQHF.

The gene calls are TRBV7-9 and TRBJ1-1, with 10 bases lining up with TRBD1. V shed 5 bases and J 8 bases; nucleotides not matched to a gene: 8. The germline V gene encodes CDR1 SEHNR and CDR2 FQNEAQ (reference sequence). The CDR3 length is 14 residues. This CDR3 is CASSDRDRGPEAFF. The CDR3 DNA is TGTGCCAGCAGCGACCGGGACAGGGGCCCCGAAGCTTTCTTT.